What follows are 25 T cell receptor beta chains derived from one specimen sequenced in a study of T-cell reconstitution after alpha-beta-depleted transplantation in children. Unique molecular identifiers featured in how the TCRbeta library was prepared. In TCRdb, the PCR reads were re-called with MiXCR into one record per CDR3 protein. Found here are some 490,000 distinct CDR3 sequences, around an eighth of them singletons; the top ten hold around 5.6%. The sample here was PBMCs from the stem cell graft donor, taken from the stem cell graft. All receptors derive from a human donor who donated a stem cell graft to a child with combined immunodeficiency.

This clonotype was counted once. V is TRBV3-1 and J is TRBJ1-6; D is unclear. Germline-derived CDR1 and CDR2 are LGHDT and YNNKEL (reference sequence). V was cut by 5 bases and J by 7 bases, with 12 bases left in between. This CDR3 is built from 14 residues. The CDR3 nucleotides are TGTGCCAGCAGCGAAGCGGGGAGAAATTCACCCCTCCACTTT. Its protein product is CASSEAGRNSPLHF.

The chain joins TRBV9 to TRBJ1-2; no definite D call. Trimming pared 4 bases from V and 4 bases from J, leaving 17 bases between. There are 15 residues in the CDR3. Germline V CDR1 and CDR2: SGDLS, YYNGEE. CDR3 in amino acids: CASSPRGDGRYGYTF. The CDR3 coding sequence is TGTGCCAGCAGCCCACGAGGAGACGGACGCTATGGCTACACCTTC.

This clonotype was seen more than once but under ten times. The rearrangement uses TRBV9 and TRBJ2-4, with 7 nucleotides matching TRBD1. This CDR3 contains 16 residues. Germline-derived CDR1 and CDR2 are SGDLS and YYNGEE. Losses at the gene ends were 4 bases for V and 2 bases for J; bases not matched to a gene: 9. CDR3 in DNA: TGTGCCAGCAGCACAACGACAGGGTTATCCAAAAACATTCAGTACTTC. Translated: CASSTTTGLSKNIQYF.

The sample holds a few counts of this clonotype. The J gene is TRBJ2-3, the V gene TRBV12-3 or TRBV12-4; D gene unclear. V was trimmed by 6 bases and J by 8 bases, leaving 15 bases between them. The CDR3 has 13 amino acids. CDR3 sequence reads: CASSSSGDVTQYF. CDR3 DNA: TGTGCCAGCAGCTCATCAGGCGACGTTACGCAGTATTTT.

V is TRBV7-2 and J is TRBJ1-5, with 7 bases fitting TRBD1. Trimming removed 5 bases from V and 7 bases from J; junction bases left unmatched: 11. The length of the CDR3 is 15 residues. The germline V gene encodes CDR1 SGHTA and CDR2 FQGNSA. Here the CDR3 reads CASSVRQGGGQPQHF. CDR3 DNA: TGTGCCAGCAGCGTCAGACAGGGTGGAGGGCAGCCCCAGCATTTT.

The genes are TRBV12-3 or TRBV12-4 and TRBJ2-2; D gene uncertain. With 3 bases removed from V and 10 bases from J, the gap between germline ends came to 15 bases. This CDR3 is built from 14 residues. CDR3 in DNA: TGTGCCAGCAGTTTTTTACGATCCACGGAGGAGCTGTTTTTT. Translating gives CASSFLRSTEELFF.

This clonotype showed up many times. The CDR3 bases are TGTGCCATGTCACAGGGGGTCGATGAGCAGTTCTTC. This sequence encodes CAMSQGVDEQFF. The genes are TRBV10-3 and TRBJ2-1, with 8 bases fitting TRBD1. The length of the CDR3 is 12 residues. Trimming at V came to 9 bases and at J to 8 bases, leaving 6 bases not matched to a gene. The germline CDR1 and CDR2 sequences are ENHRY and SYGVKD.

This clonotype was seen many times. The chain employs TRBV7-8 and TRBJ1-2; D is possibly TRBD1 (5 bases). The germline CDR1 and CDR2 sequences are SGHVS and FQNEAQ. The CDR3 has 14 amino acids. V was shortened by 0 bases and J by 8 bases, with 13 bases between the two germline ends. The CDR3 nucleotides are TGTGCCAGCAGCTTAGCGATTGGGGGTTCGGGCTACACCTTC. This encodes CASSLAIGGSGYTF.

This clonotype has a handful of counts. This chain connects TRBV15 to TRBJ1-5; D gene uncertain. Per the germline V gene, CDR1 is LNHNV and CDR2 is YYDKDF (reference sequence). The CDR3 covers 14 residues. The V end was cut by 5 bases, the J end by 7 bases, with 15 bases between. Here the CDR3 reads CATSPTGLGQPQHF. The CDR3 nucleotides are TGTGCCACCAGCCCTACGGGGTTGGGCCAGCCCCAGCATTTT.

In this sample, this clonotype turned up a few times. The J gene is TRBJ2-3, the V gene TRBV20-1; 10 positions agree with TRBD2. Germline lookup yields CDR1 DFQATT and CDR2 SNEGSKA (reference sequence). CDR3 length: 15 amino acids. V lost 6 bases and J lost 0; bases outside the gene matches: 6. The CDR3 sequence is CSAEGTSESTDTQYF. For the CDR3, the DNA is TGCAGTGCGGAAGGGACTAGCGAGAGCACAGATACGCAGTATTTT.

This clonotype has more than one count but fewer than ten. The chain couples TRBV24-1 to TRBJ2-5; the match to TRBD1 covers 7 bases. Germline CDR1 KGHDR, CDR2 SFDVKD. J was trimmed by 3 bases and V by 6 bases; bases with no gene match: 9. The CDR3 is 15 residues long. The CDR3 bases are TGTGCCACCAGTCCAACAGGGGTCTGGGAAGAGACCCAGTACTTC. Translation: CATSPTGVWEETQYF.

Regarding this clonotype: This sequence may be a read error, since a much larger clone differs from it by one base. This chain joins TRBV12-3 or TRBV12-4 and TRBJ2-2, with D maybe TRBD1 (6 bases). The CDR3 runs 15 residues. The CDR3: CAGSPGQGNTGELFF. DNA for the CDR3: TGTGCCGGCAGTCCGGGACAAGGGAACACCGGGGAGCTGTTTTTT.

This clonotype occurred many times. This chain links TRBV12-3 or TRBV12-4 with TRBJ2-5; 9 bases are shared with TRBD1. This CDR3 is built from 14 residues. J gave up 4 bases and V 5 bases, and 5 bases lay outside the gene matches. CDR3 region: CASSQDRGRETQYF. The CDR3 DNA reads as TGTGCCAGCAGTCAAGACAGGGGGAGAGAGACCCAGTACTTC.

This clonotype was counted only a few times. This rearrangement joins TRBV4-3 to TRBJ2-5, with TRBD2 as a possible D gene (6 bases). V lost 1 base, J lost 5 bases, and 11 bases lay in between. From germline, CDR1 is LGHNA and CDR2 YSLEER. The CDR3 length is 14 residues. The CDR3 DNA is TGCGCCAGCAGCCAAGTTCGCGGGGTCGAGACCCAGTACTTC. Its translation: CASSQVRGVETQYF.

The V call is TRBV18, the J call TRBJ2-1; 9 nucleotides match TRBD1. CDR1 is KGHSH, CDR2 LQKENI, per germline. The CDR3 is 18 residues long. Unmatched junction bases numbered 9, after V lost 3 bases and J lost 0 bases. CDR3 sequence: CASSPGQGALSSYNEQFF. The CDR3 bases are TGTGCCAGCTCACCGGGACAGGGAGCCCTAAGCTCCTACAATGAGCAGTTCTTC. The variable domain in full, completed from reference TRBV18 and TRBJ2-1, reads NAGVMQNPRHLVRRRGQEARLRCSPMKGHSHVYWYRQLPEEGLKFMVYLQKENIIDESGMPKERFSAEFPKEGPSILRIQQVVRGDSAAYFCASSPGQGALSSYNEQFFGPGTRLTVL.

There are many counts of this clonotype. The chain couples TRBV12-3 or TRBV12-4 to TRBJ2-1, with D uncertain. This CDR3 contains 15 residues. V was shortened by 6 bases and J by 0 bases, with 12 bases between the two germline ends. The chain's CDR3 is CASSPAWDSYNEQFF. In DNA form, the CDR3 reads TGTGCCAGCAGCCCCGCATGGGACTCCTACAATGAGCAGTTCTTC.

This clonotype was counted only a few times. This chain links TRBV5-1 with TRBJ1-1; 9 bases line up with TRBD1. Unmatched junction bases numbered 9, after V lost 5 bases and J lost 10 bases. This CDR3 is 13 amino acids long. Germline-derived CDR1 and CDR2 are SGHRS and YFSETQ. CDR3 residues: CASSPGQGFRAFF. As DNA, the CDR3 is TGCGCCAGCAGTCCAGGACAGGGGTTTAGAGCTTTCTTT. Combining the CDR3 with reference TRBV5-1 and TRBJ1-1 gives the whole variable domain KAGVTQTPRYLIKTRGQQVTLSCSPISGHRSVSWYQQTPGQGLQFLFEYFSETQRNKGNFPGRFSGRQFSNSRSEMNVSTLELGDSALYLCASSPGQGFRAFFGQGTRLTVV.

This clonotype was seen repeatedly, ten times or more. The chain has TRBV7-8 and TRBJ2-7, with TRBD1 matching 8 bases. J gave up 2 bases and V 7 bases, and 4 bases lay outside the gene matches. Per the germline V gene, CDR1 is SGHVS and CDR2 is FQNEAQ. The CDR3 runs to 13 residues. CDR3 sequence (DNA): TGTGCCAGCACGACAGGGGACCCCTACGAGCAGTACTTC. It yields the protein CASTTGDPYEQYF.

The chain recombines TRBV20-1 with TRBJ1-5; 8 nucleotides agree with TRBD1. CDR3 size: 14 residues. V lost 5 bases to trimming and J lost 3 bases; unmatched junction nucleotides: 6. Germline V lookup: CDR1 DFQATT, CDR2 SNEGSKA (reference sequence). The CDR3 is CSALQGASNQPQHF. CDR3 coding DNA: TGCAGTGCTTTGCAGGGGGCCTCCAATCAGCCCCAGCATTTT.

This clonotype was detected a few times. The rearrangement joins TRBV5-6 to TRBJ2-3; D is ambiguous. CDR3 length equals 15 residues. Germline CDR1 reads SGHDT; CDR2 reads YYEEEE. The V end was cut by 0 bases, the J end by 2 bases, with 10 bases between. CDR3 bases: TGTGCCAGCAGCTTGGCCCGGTCTCCCACAGATACGCAGTATTTT. Its protein is CASSLARSPTDTQYF.

V usage is TRBV2 and J usage is TRBJ1-3; no reliable D call. This CDR3 is 12 amino acids long. In germline, CDR1 is SNHLY, CDR2 FYNNEI. Trimming took off 10 bases at V and 0 bases at J, with 7 bases between the two ends. The CDR3 DNA reads TGTGCCACGGTGCTCTCTGGAAACACCATATATTTT. Protein: CATVLSGNTIYF.

There are a few counts of this clonotype. The CDR3 loop reads CSATREEQPQHF. The CDR3 bases are TGCAGTGCTACCAGAGAGGAGCAGCCCCAGCATTTT. The chain carries TRBV20-1 and TRBJ1-5; no definite D call. V was pared by 4 bases and J by 7 bases, with 11 bases between. Germline assignment: CDR1 DFQATT and CDR2 SNEGSKA (reference sequence). The CDR3 runs 12 residues.

This clonotype was counted between two and nine times. This chain links TRBV20-1 with TRBJ2-1; 12 bases match TRBD1. The germline V gene encodes CDR1 DFQATT and CDR2 SNEGSKA (reference sequence). The CDR3 runs 14 residues. After removal of 0 bases from V and 12 bases from J, the junction contained 6 bases not matched to a gene. CDR3 DNA: TGCAGTGCTAGAGATCTGGGACAGGGGGCTGGGCAGTTCTTC. Its protein product is CSARDLGQGAGQFF.

The CDR3 bases are TGCGCCAGCAGTGTCCAGCGGGAGGCCGGGGAGCTGTTTTTT. It encodes CASSVQREAGELFF. The V and J genes are TRBV10-2 and TRBJ2-2, with 9 bases that match TRBD2. V was clipped by 4 bases and J by 6 bases; unmatched bases: 3. The CDR3 is 14 amino acids. The germline gives CDR1 WSHSY, CDR2 SAAADI.

At least ten counts were recorded for this clonotype. The genes are TRBV10-3 and TRBJ2-2; 8 positions match TRBD2. The CDR3 extends over 15 amino acids. V was pared by 5 bases and J by 5 bases, with 7 bases of the junction left unmatched. Per germline, CDR1 ENHRY and CDR2 SYGVKD. The CDR3 loop is CAISLGGGTTGELFF. The CDR3 DNA reads as TGTGCCATCAGTCTCGGCGGGGGGACTACCGGGGAGCTGTTTTTT.